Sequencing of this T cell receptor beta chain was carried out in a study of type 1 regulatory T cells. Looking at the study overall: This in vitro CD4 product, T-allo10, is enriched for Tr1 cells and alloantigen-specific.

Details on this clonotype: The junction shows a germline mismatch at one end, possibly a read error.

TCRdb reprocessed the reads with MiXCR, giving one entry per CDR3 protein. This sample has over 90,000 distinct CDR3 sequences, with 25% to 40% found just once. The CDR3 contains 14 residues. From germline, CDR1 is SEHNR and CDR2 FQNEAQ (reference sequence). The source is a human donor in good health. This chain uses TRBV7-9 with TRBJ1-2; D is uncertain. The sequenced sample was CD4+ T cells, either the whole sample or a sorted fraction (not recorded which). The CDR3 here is CASSFLLANDGYTF. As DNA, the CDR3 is TGTGCCAGCAGCTTCCTGTTAGCTAACGATGGCTACACCTTC. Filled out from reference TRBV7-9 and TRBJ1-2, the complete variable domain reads DTGVSQNPRHKITKRGQNVTFRCDPISEHNRLYWYRQTLGQGPEFLTYFQNEAQLEKSRLLSDRFSAERPKGSFSTLEIQRTEQGDSAMYLCASSFLLANDGYTFGSGTRLTVV.